This paragraph reports one T cell receptor beta chain. Germline V gives CDR1 SGHDN, CDR2 FVKESK. This CDR3 has 20 amino acids. Trimming removed 0 bases from V and 8 bases from J; junction bases left unmatched: 17. The data were taken from a study of blood T cell repertoires in COVID-19. Looking at the study overall: Sample material is recorded as cDNA or gDNA derived from T cells, B-cell-depleted T cells, or PBMCs.

The data were produced by immunoSEQ multiplex PCR, yet TCRdb's version contains in-frame clones alone and is incomplete. This table holds about 180,000 clones, 84% found once. The chain combines TRBV14 with TRBJ2-1; 12 nucleotides match TRBD2. This sequence originates from a human donor in a cohort sampled during active COVID-19. The sequencing input was peripheral blood. The CDR3 bases are TGTGCCAGCAGCCAAGATAGCCTAGCGGGGGGGCCGAGGAGGATAGATGAGCAGTTCTTC. Its translation: CASSQDSLAGGPRRIDEQFF.